Below are 9 T cell receptor beta chains sequenced from a single sample in a study of OX40 agonist ivuxolimab in advanced cancers. Sequenced by immunoSEQ multiplex PCR; TCRdb stores in-frame clones only, minus some. The table includes 75,000 to 100,000 clones, approximately 84% detected once. The specimen comprised CD4+ or CD8+ T cells sorted from blood, sampled in a trial of the OX40 agonist ivuxolimab. These receptors originate from an adult with an advanced solid tumor such as melanoma, head and neck, liver or kidney cancer.

V and J are TRBV27 and TRBJ1-1; 9 positions agree with TRBD1. Germline V CDR1 and CDR2: MNHEY, SMNVEV (reference sequence). The CDR3 length is 16 residues. V lost 6 bases to trimming and J lost 4 bases; unmatched junction nucleotides: 12. CDR3 region: CASRPTNRGQSTEAFF. The CDR3 DNA reads TGTGCCAGCAGGCCAACAAACAGGGGGCAGAGCACTGAAGCTTTCTTT.

This rearrangement joins TRBV6-1 to TRBJ2-1; TRBD2 might be the D (6 bases). In germline, CDR1 is MNHNS, CDR2 SASEGT. Trimming removed 3 bases from V and 11 bases from J, with 11 bases in between. The CDR3 is 12 residues long. CDR3 region: CASSEGGQKQFF. Here the CDR3 DNA reads TGTGCCAGCAGTGAGGGAGGTCAGAAGCAGTTCTTC.

The chain is built from TRBV29-1 and TRBJ1-4; perhaps TRBD1 as D (6 bases). Germline lookup yields CDR1 SQVTM and CDR2 ANQGSEA. V lost 5 bases and J lost 0, with 13 bases in between. This CDR3 has 15 amino acids. CDR3 DNA sequence: TGCAGCGTTCGGGACACATACTCAACTAATGAAAAACTGTTTTTT. The encoded protein is CSVRDTYSTNEKLFF.

V is TRBV30 and J is TRBJ1-2, with 7 bases matching TRBD1. Germline lookup yields CDR1 GTSNPN and CDR2 SVGIG (reference sequence). The V segment lost 4 bases and the J segment 6 bases; nucleotides outside the gene matches: 8. This CDR3 has 13 amino acids. CDR3 amino acids: CAWKREGADGYTF. The CDR3 region has the DNA TGTGCCTGGAAGCGCGAGGGGGCTGATGGCTACACCTTC.

This sequence joins TRBV5-1 and TRBJ1-4; TRBD1 aligns across 8 bases. V was clipped by 2 bases and J by 6 bases; unmatched bases: 3. In germline, CDR1 is SGHRS, CDR2 YFSETQ. The CDR3 has 14 residues. CDR3 coding DNA: TGCGCCAGCAGCTTCAGGGGGCTCGATGAAAAACTGTTTTTT. Translating it yields CASSFRGLDEKLFF.

With respect to this clone: Other DNA variants within this sample encode the same CDR3. This chain links TRBV5-8 with TRBJ2-6; 7 bases map to TRBD1. V was pared by 4 bases and J by 2 bases, with 3 bases of the junction left unmatched. Germline CDR1 SGHTS, CDR2 YDEGEE. The CDR3 length is 15 residues. The CDR3 loop reads CASSLGTAGANVLTF. The CDR3 nucleotides read TGTGCCAGCAGCCTAGGGACAGCTGGGGCCAACGTCCTGACTTTC.

This rearrangement joins TRBV6-4 to TRBJ2-7; 7 positions match TRBD1. The junction had 7 bases not matched to a gene; V was cut back by 8 bases and J by 3 bases. From germline, CDR1 is MRHNA and CDR2 SNTAGT. The CDR3 loop spans 13 amino acids. As DNA, the CDR3 is TGTGCCAGCCGGGACAGCCCCTTCTACGAGCAGTACTTC. Protein product: CASRDSPFYEQYF.

The chain has TRBV7-2 and TRBJ2-7; D is ambiguous. The CDR3 consists of 11 residues. V lost 3 bases to trimming and J lost 3 bases, with 3 bases between them. The germline CDR1 and CDR2 sequences are SGHTA and FQGNSA. The CDR3 protein is CASSFHYEQYF. Here the CDR3 DNA reads TGTGCCAGCAGCTTCCACTACGAGCAGTACTTC.

A note on this clone: Other DNA sequences in the sample encode the same CDR3. The chain is built from TRBV19 and TRBJ1-4, with D unclear. This CDR3 is built from 15 residues. Trimming took 2 bases from V and 3 from J, leaving 10 bases between them. The germline V gene has CDR1 LNHDA and CDR2 SQIVND (reference sequence). The DNA of the CDR3 is TGTGCCAGTAGTATATCCGACGGACCTAATGAAAAACTGTTTTTT. Translated, it gives CASSISDGPNEKLFF.